The 2 T cell receptor beta chains below all came from one sample that was sequenced in a study of blood T cell repertoires in COVID-19. Some clones are missing from TCRdb's copy, which holds only in-frame ones; the method was immunoSEQ multiplex PCR. This sample has 300,000 to 350,000 clones; 80% to 90% occur once, and the top ten carry roughly 2.2%. The sample comprised PBMCs or T cells enriched from blood (not recorded which). The receptors stem from a man aged 25-45 years who had recovered from COVID-19.

This rearrangement joins TRBV27 to TRBJ2-1; possible D gene TRBD1, 6 bases. V gave up 6 bases and J gave up 5 bases, with 17 bases separating them. This CDR3 comprises 15 residues. Germline V gene data show CDR1 as MNHEY and CDR2 as SMNVEV (reference sequence). The CDR3 sequence is CASRRTGIQNNEQFF. Here the CDR3 DNA reads TGTGCCAGCAGGCGAACAGGGATACAAAACAATGAGCAGTTCTTC.

The chain couples TRBV7-9 to TRBJ2-5; 12 bases agree with TRBD2. The CDR3 contains 16 residues. V dropped 4 bases and J dropped 2; count of bases not matched to a gene: 5. Germline V gene sequence: CDR1 SEHNR, CDR2 FQNEAQ (reference sequence). The DNA for the CDR3 is TGTGCCAGCAGCTCCTTTGGGACTAGCGGGCAAGAGACCCAGTACTTC. Translating it yields CASSSFGTSGQETQYF.